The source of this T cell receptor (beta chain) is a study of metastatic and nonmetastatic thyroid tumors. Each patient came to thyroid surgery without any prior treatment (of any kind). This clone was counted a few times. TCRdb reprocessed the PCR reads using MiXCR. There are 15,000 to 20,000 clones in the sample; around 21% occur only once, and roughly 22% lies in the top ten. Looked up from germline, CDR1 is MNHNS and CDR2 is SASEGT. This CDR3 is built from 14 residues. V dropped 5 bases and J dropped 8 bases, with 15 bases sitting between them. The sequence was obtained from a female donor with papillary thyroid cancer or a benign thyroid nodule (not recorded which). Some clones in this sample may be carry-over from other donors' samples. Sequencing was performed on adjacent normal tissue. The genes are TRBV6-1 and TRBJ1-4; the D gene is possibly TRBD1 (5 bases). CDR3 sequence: CASSPDGALEKLFF. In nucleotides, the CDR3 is TGTGCCAGCAGTCCAGATGGGGCGTTGGAAAAACTGTTTTTT.